Listed below are T cell receptor beta chains from one sample, sequenced in a study of graft-versus-host responses after intestinal transplantation. This table comes from immunoSEQ multiplex PCR, and its TCRdb copy is limited to in-frame clones, with some not included. This sample carries about 81,000 clones, around 93% of them seen once, and the ten largest clones take approximately 0.3%. For these receptors, no antigen is known. Sequencing was performed on unstimulated CD4+ T cells sorted from spleen or lymph node cells, taken before transplant. The receptors shown here come from a human donor who was the organ donor for an intestinal transplant. The CDR3 runs from the conserved cysteine through the conserved F or W.

TRBJ2-3 | TRBV2 | CASSLDRARTDTQYF
TRBJ1-3 | TRBV5-6 | CASSSMKQYRSGNTIYF
TRBJ2-3 | TRBV28 | CASRSGRARTDTQYF
TRBJ2-5 | TRBV6-1 | CASGPYPGETQYF
TRBJ1-1 | TRBV30 | CAWRGQGDTEAFF
TRBJ2-1 | TRBV5-1 | CASSWVSGPLGDNEQFF
TRBJ1-5 | TRBV19 | CASNGGGQPQHF
TRBJ2-5 | TRBV4-2 | CASSQVLAGLGSETQYF
TRBJ1-5 | TRBV6-5 | CASTPTGGNQPQHF
TRBJ1-2 | TRBV7-8 | CASSLAGETEPYGYTF
TRBJ2-5 | TRBV6-4 | CASSREYQETQYF
- | TRBV5-5 | CASSGTLVPGLAHYEQYF
TRBJ2-7 | TRBV6-1 | CASTVLSSGEQYF
TRBJ1-2 | TRBV6-1 | CASSPQGAGGYTF
TRBJ2-7 | TRBV7-2 | CASSLGSSGFSYEQYF
TRBJ2-3 | TRBV13 | CASSFGTRSDTQYF
TRBJ1-1 | TRBV7-9 | CASSLAFTSTSLNTEAFF
TRBJ1-4 | TRBV28 | CASSFDSNEKLFF
TRBJ1-2 | TRBV5-1 | CASSPIGQNYGYTF
TRBJ1-6 | TRBV7-8 | CASSLVQAGGSSSYNSPLHF
TRBJ1-5 | TRBV28 | CATLGSYSNQPQHF
TRBJ2-5 | TRBV2 | CASSWDRVSQETQYF
TRBJ2-1 | TRBV11-3 | CASSLVTGTGYDGGDNEQFF
TRBJ2-7 | TRBV19 | CASSTPGQGYEQYF
TRBJ2-2 | TRBV18 | CASSLDRDTGELFF
TRBJ2-7 | TRBV7-7 | CASSLNPPRAGVYYEQYF
TRBJ1-5 | TRBV5-6 | CASSTSYRGYQPQHF
TRBJ2-7 | TRBV6-6 | CASRVEGGTYEQYF
TRBJ2-7 | TRBV6-1 | CASSEEGRGDEQYF
TRBJ2-7 | TRBV4-1 | CASSQDFWRGSYEQYF
TRBJ1-1 | TRBV27 | CASSSLGRFESEAFF
TRBJ1-1 | TRBV6-6 | CASSYGGTEAFF
TRBJ2-4 | TRBV28 | CASSPRGVAKNIQYF